The 26 T cell receptor beta chains listed next were all sequenced from one sample in a study of vaccination and CD4 T cells after COVID-19. Cultured CD4+ T cells had their DNA profiled by the Oncomine TCR Beta short-read assay. One entry per CDR3 protein, called by TCRdb with MiXCR from the PCR reads. The sample holds about 18,000 distinct CDR3 sequences, around 60% seen once. The sample's treatment: roughly 10-day PBMC culture with coronavirus spike peptide pools or control peptides (ViraFEST assay). Which antigens these TCRs recognize remains unknown. The sample was CD4+ T cells from blood, cultured in vitro. Receptors originate from a human donor who had recovered from COVID-19.

This clonotype has a single count. The chain is built from TRBV20-1 and TRBJ2-1; D assignment may be TRBD1 or TRBD2 (5 bases each). V was shortened by 4 bases and J by 4 bases, with 11 bases between the two germline ends. This CDR3 comprises 13 residues. Germline V gene lookup returns CDR1 DFQATT and CDR2 SNEGSKA (reference sequence). Here the CDR3 reads CSATGTHYNEQFF. The CDR3 DNA reads TGCAGTGCTACCGGGACCCATTACAATGAGCAGTTCTTC.

The V and J genes are TRBV11-3 and TRBJ1-2; D is uncertain. Deletions cut 0 bases from V and 8 bases from J, with 10 bases between. The CDR3 has 13 residues. Germline-derived CDR1 and CDR2 are SGHNT and YENEEA. Written as DNA, the CDR3 is TGTGCCAGCAGCTTAGAGCGGCGGTGGGGCTACACCTTC. Translating gives CASSLERRWGYTF.

This clonotype was detected a few times. The rearrangement joins TRBV6-1 to TRBJ1-1; possibly TRBD1 for D (5 bases). The length of the CDR3 is 12 residues. V lost 6 bases to trimming and J lost 0 bases, with 5 bases between them. Germline assignment: CDR1 MNHNS and CDR2 SASEGT. The CDR3 DNA is TGTGCCAGCAGGACAGTGAACACTGAAGCTTTCTTT. Its protein is CASRTVNTEAFF.

This clonotype was recorded a few times. CDR3 region: CATSGSPAQGSYYGYTF. The CDR3 DNA is TGTGCCACCAGTGGTTCGCCTGCCCAGGGGAGTTACTATGGCTACACCTTC. The chain links TRBV24-1 to TRBJ1-2; D might be TRBD1 (6 bases). CDR1 is KGHDR, CDR2 SFDVKD, per germline. V dropped 5 bases and J dropped 3 bases, with 21 bases sitting between them. The CDR3 has 17 amino acids.

The chain has TRBV6-2 or TRBV6-3 and TRBJ1-6, with TRBD1 identical over 8 bases. The junction had 10 bases not matched to a gene; V was cut back by 6 bases and J by 6 bases. CDR1 MNHEY and CDR2 SVGEGT come from the germline V gene. This CDR3 region has 16 residues. Here the CDR3 DNA reads TGTGCCAGCAGACTCTGGACAGGGAGCTTTAATTCACCCCTCCACTTT. This codes for CASRLWTGSFNSPLHF.

The chain links TRBV12-3 or TRBV12-4 to TRBJ2-5; 10 bases fit TRBD1. This CDR3 has 16 residues. The V segment lost 6 bases and the J segment 2 bases; nucleotides outside the gene matches: 9. The CDR3 DNA is TGTGCCAGCAGGGGGTCCGGGACAGGGGCTCAAGAGACCCAGTACTTC. This encodes CASRGSGTGAQETQYF.

This chain connects TRBV20-1 to TRBJ2-5; D uncertain. CDR1 and CDR2 (germline): DFQATT, SNEGSKA (reference sequence). Trimming pared 6 bases from V and 0 bases from J, leaving 11 bases between. The CDR3 is 13 residues long. The CDR3 bases are TGCAGTGCCCACTCAACGTACCAAGAGACCCAGTACTTC. This encodes CSAHSTYQETQYF.

In its sample, this clonotype was seen a few times. The V gene is TRBV28, the J gene TRBJ1-5; D gene ambiguous. The germline V and J ends were trimmed by 5 bases and 9 bases, with 8 bases remaining between them. The germline CDR1 and CDR2 sequences are MDHEN and SYDVKM. This CDR3 contains 11 residues. The CDR3 coding sequence is TGTGCCAGCAGTGCCAGTAGGCCCCAGCATTTT. This codes for CASSASRPQHF.

This clonotype was seen once. The V and J genes are TRBV6-1 and TRBJ2-5; TRBD1 matches at 7 bases. In germline, CDR1 is MNHNS, CDR2 SASEGT. The CDR3 has 16 amino acids. Unmatched junction bases numbered 10, after V lost 4 bases and J lost 2 bases. The CDR3 DNA reads TGTGCCAGCAGTGCAAGGAGTACAGGGGAACAAGAGACCCAGTACTTC. Translated: CASSARSTGEQETQYF.

The chain recombines TRBV19 with TRBJ2-2; D may be TRBD1 or TRBD2 (7 bases each). Trimming left V 7 bases short and J 0 bases short, with 18 bases between. The CDR3 extends over 17 amino acids. The germline gives CDR1 LNHDA, CDR2 SQIVND (reference sequence). CDR3 in amino acids: CASIAQGRAANTGELFF. The CDR3 bases are TGTGCCAGTATCGCACAGGGGAGGGCCGCGAACACCGGGGAGCTGTTTTTT.

The genes are TRBV10-1 and TRBJ2-2, with 10 bases that match TRBD1. V shed 8 bases, J shed 5 bases, and the junction held 11 bases outside the gene matches. Germline CDR1 WNHNN, CDR2 SYGVQD (reference sequence). The CDR3 loop spans 16 amino acids. DNA of the CDR3: TGCGCCAGCGGAACGGGACAGGGGATAGGGACCGGGGAGCTGTTTTTT. Translating it yields CASGTGQGIGTGELFF.

This clonotype was counted between two and nine times. V usage is TRBV12-3 or TRBV12-4 and J usage is TRBJ1-1; D is unclear. The germline V and J ends were trimmed by 2 bases and 2 bases, with 6 bases remaining between them. The length of the CDR3 is 13 residues. CDR3 DNA sequence: TGTGCCAGCAGTTTAAAGGGAAACACTGAAGCTTTCTTT. Protein: CASSLKGNTEAFF.

V is TRBV6-2 or TRBV6-3 and J is TRBJ1-5; D might be TRBD1 (6 bases). The V end was cut by 5 bases, the J end by 5 bases, with 13 bases between. CDR3 size: 14 residues. From germline, CDR1 is MNHEY and CDR2 SVGEGT. The CDR3 spells CASSNQGNHQPQHF. The CDR3 DNA follows: TGTGCCAGCAGTAACCAGGGGAACCATCAGCCCCAGCATTTT.

V is TRBV7-9 and J is TRBJ2-7; 9 nucleotides agree with TRBD1. The CDR3 is 15 amino acids. Germline values: CDR1 SEHNR, CDR2 FQNEAQ (reference sequence). Trimming took 3 bases from V and 1 from J; bases not matched to a gene: 4. CDR3 nucleotides: TGTGCCAGCAGCTTCGGACAGGGGTGGTCCTACGAGCAGTACTTC. This translates into CASSFGQGWSYEQYF.

The rearrangement joins TRBV30 to TRBJ1-2, with 7 positions matching TRBD1. CDR1 and CDR2 from the germline V gene are GTSNPN and SVGIG (reference sequence). The trim removed 0 bases at V and 9 bases at J, leaving 13 bases unmatched. The CDR3 loop spans 15 amino acids. The CDR3 loop is CAWSVLGTAVHSYTF. The DNA for the CDR3 is TGTGCCTGGAGTGTACTTGGGACAGCGGTCCATAGCTACACCTTC.

This clonotype was counted between two and nine times. This chain joins TRBV10-3 and TRBJ1-2; D not certain. This CDR3 is 14 amino acids long. V shed 6 bases and J shed 2 bases, with 13 bases lying between them. CDR1 is ENHRY and CDR2 is SYGVKD in the germline V gene. The CDR3 sequence: CAIRSGSLNYGYTF. CDR3 coding DNA: TGTGCCATCAGGTCGGGCAGCCTGAACTATGGCTACACCTTC.

The chain links TRBV15 to TRBJ2-5; D may correspond to TRBD1 or TRBD2 (6 bases each). The CDR3 has 15 residues. V shed 0 bases and J shed 1 base, with 9 bases lying between them. From germline, CDR1 is LNHNV and CDR2 YYDKDF (reference sequence). This CDR3 is CATSRDGGRQETQYF. The CDR3 DNA sequence: TGTGCCACCAGCAGAGATGGGGGGCGCCAAGAGACCCAGTACTTC. The whole variable domain, filled in from reference TRBV15 and TRBJ2-5, reads DAMVIQNPRYQVTQFGKPVTLSCSQTLNHNVMYWYQQKSSQAPKLLFHYYDKDFNNEADTPDNFQSRRPNTSFCFLDIRSPGLGDTAMYLCATSRDGGRQETQYFGPGTRLLVL.

This rearrangement joins TRBV5-8 to TRBJ2-5; 8 nucleotides agree with TRBD2. The CDR3 loop spans 14 amino acids. V lost 6 bases to trimming and J lost 1 base; unmatched junction nucleotides: 5. The germline gives CDR1 SGHTS, CDR2 YDEGEE. In DNA form, the CDR3 reads TGTGCCAGCACCGGGGGGGGGAGCCAAGAGACCCAGTACTTC. It specifies CASTGGGSQETQYF.

This clonotype was seen a handful of times. The gene calls are TRBV2 and TRBJ2-3; TRBD2 might be the D (6 bases). V was clipped by 3 bases and J by 2 bases, with 18 bases between them. Germline V gene lookup returns CDR1 SNHLY and CDR2 FYNNEI. The CDR3 is 17 residues long. The CDR3 sequence: CASSDTSTRTSTDTQYF. CDR3 nucleotides: TGTGCCAGCAGTGATACCTCGACTAGGACCTCCACAGATACGCAGTATTTT.

This chain links TRBV5-1 with TRBJ2-1; D call uncertain. This CDR3 is 15 amino acids long. Trimming cost V 4 bases and J 0 bases, with 11 bases left between them. CDR1 is SGHRS and CDR2 is YFSETQ in the germline V gene. The CDR3 reads CASSITYSSYNEQFF. For the CDR3, the DNA is TGCGCCAGCAGCATCACATACAGCTCCTACAATGAGCAGTTCTTC. Full variable domain (remainder filled in from reference TRBV5-1 and TRBJ2-1): KAGVTQTPRYLIKTRGQQVTLSCSPISGHRSVSWYQQTPGQGLQFLFEYFSETQRNKGNFPGRFSGRQFSNSRSEMNVSTLELGDSALYLCASSITYSSYNEQFFGPGTRLTVL.

The CDR3 DNA sequence: TGTGCCAGCAGTCCCCTTTGGGGACCTTGGAGTTCTGGAAACACCATATATTTT. It specifies CASSPLWGPWSSGNTIYF. The rearrangement uses TRBV6-1 and TRBJ1-3, with D possibly matching TRBD1 (5 bases). The V and J ends lost 5 bases and 1 base respectively, with 21 bases between them. This CDR3 region has 18 residues. Germline V gene sequence: CDR1 MNHNS, CDR2 SASEGT.

The chain is built from TRBV20-1 and TRBJ2-7; D gene ambiguous. CDR3 size: 13 residues. Germline assignment: CDR1 DFQATT and CDR2 SNEGSKA (reference sequence). V was cut by 2 bases and J by 4 bases, with 12 bases left in between. The CDR3 is CSARRVGIYEQYF. As DNA, the CDR3 is TGCAGTGCTAGAAGGGTAGGGATATACGAGCAGTACTTC.

The CDR3 region has the DNA TGCAGCGTTGTCGTCTCTACAGGGGGCACTGAAGCTTTCTTT. Translating gives CSVVVSTGGTEAFF. The V call is TRBV29-1, the J call TRBJ1-1; 8 bases agree with TRBD1. Germline CDR1 SQVTM, CDR2 ANQGSEA. CDR3 length: 14 residues. After removal of 4 bases from V and 4 bases from J, the junction contained 8 bases not matched to a gene. Full variable domain (remainder filled in from reference TRBV29-1 and TRBJ1-1): SAVISQKPSRDICQRGTSLTIQCQVDSQVTMMFWYRQQPGQSLTLIATANQGSEATYESGFVIDKFPISRPNLTFSTLTVSNMSPEDSSIYLCSVVVSTGGTEAFFGQGTRLTVV.

This clonotype was detected only once. The chain is built from TRBV4-1 and TRBJ1-1; D is unclear. The V end lost 2 bases, the J end lost 4 bases, and 17 bases lay between the germline ends. Germline values: CDR1 MGHRA, CDR2 YSYEKL. This CDR3 contains 16 residues. The DNA of the CDR3 is TGCGCCAGCAGCCAATCTGGCATCCGAGGCATCACTGAAGCTTTCTTT. Protein product: CASSQSGIRGITEAFF.

The V gene is TRBV6-1, the J gene TRBJ1-5; D is unclear. V lost 2 bases and J 3 bases, leaving 8 bases between the germline ends. The CDR3 contains 14 residues. Germline V gene lookup returns CDR1 MNHNS and CDR2 SASEGT. The CDR3 coding sequence is TGTGCCAGCAGTGAAATTGGGAACAATCAGCCCCAGCATTTT. Protein product: CASSEIGNNQPQHF.

The chain couples TRBV12-3 or TRBV12-4 to TRBJ2-1; possibly TRBD2 for D (6 bases). With 1 base removed from V and 7 bases from J, the gap between germline ends came to 11 bases. The CDR3 length is 14 residues. This CDR3 reads CASSLGGTANEQFF. The CDR3 DNA sequence: TGTGCCAGCAGTTTAGGCGGGACCGCGAATGAGCAGTTCTTC.